A selection of T cell receptor beta chains follows, all from one sample in a study of regulatory T cells in long-lasting Graves disease. TCRdb called the multiplex PCR reads again in MiXCR, with one record for every CDR3 protein. The repertoire has about 460,000 distinct CDR3 sequences, 11% to 15% of them found once; the top ten carry more than 15%. These data were also filed under a second study, of T cells in Graves' hyperthyroidism and ophthalmopathy.

The input for sequencing was peripheral blood mononuclear cells (PBMCs), taken at new diagnosis, from a patient treated with antithyroid drugs. The source is a woman between 50 and 59 years old with Graves disease. Both conserved end residues are part of each CDR3. D genes are given only for firm matches. Clone size appears in some rows only: once, few, many, or a class for an expanded clone.

>many|TRBV20-1|.|TRBJ2-1
CSARDRTGQSFPEQFF
>few|TRBV5-1|TRBD1|TRBJ2-5
CASSPGQLDVETQYF
>many|TRBV28|.|TRBJ1-2
CASSQDQRDYGYTF
>.|TRBV10-2|.|TRBJ2-1
CASRHAELAGVVNEQFF
>many|TRBV5-1|TRBD1|TRBJ2-1
CASSLGPGQGFNEQFF
>.|TRBV18|TRBD1|TRBJ1-1
CASSRTGTAMNTEAFF
>many|TRBV2|.|TRBJ1-4
CASSPQGGGEKLFF
>.|TRBV18|.|TRBJ1-2
CASSPGGQGGGYTF
>many|TRBV24-1|.|TRBJ1-5
CATGSGNQPQHF
>many|TRBV30|TRBD1|TRBJ2-7
CASSRDRGPMSSYEQYF
>many|TRBV12-3/TRBV12-4|TRBD2|TRBJ2-1
CASSLSLFRASGRDEQFF
>few|TRBV6-1|TRBD2|TRBJ2-1
CASSESGSWYNEQFF
>.|TRBV15|TRBD2|.
CAASEGLAGVDEQYF
>many|TRBV6-1|.|TRBJ1-5
CASSEMAGNHQPQHF
>many|TRBV12-3/TRBV12-4|.|TRBJ1-1
CASRVITNTEAFF
>many|TRBV12-3/TRBV12-4|.|TRBJ2-7
CASSSPGTISYEQYF
>many|TRBV20-1|TRBD2|TRBJ2-5
CSASLGLALETQYF
>many|TRBV28|TRBD1|TRBJ2-1
CASDRGTGGYNEQFF
>few|TRBV7-3|TRBD2|TRBJ2-2
CASSPPAGGPGAGELFF
>many|TRBV28|.|TRBJ1-1
CASSRRSRRNEAFF
>many|TRBV7-9|TRBD1|TRBJ1-4
CASSFVGETGGFEKLFF
>many|TRBV11-2|.|TRBJ1-2
CASSLGAESYGYTF
>.|TRBV29-1|TRBD1|TRBJ1-1
CSAQGQGDTEAFF
>many|TRBV5-1|TRBD2|TRBJ2-7
CASSIYLAGDEQYF
>many|TRBV12-3/TRBV12-4|TRBD1|TRBJ2-5
CASTLDRDQETQYF
>many|TRBV7-3|TRBD2|TRBJ2-3
CASSSGTSRDTQYF
>few|TRBV29-1|.|TRBJ1-1
CSVEDTGIMNTEAFF
>many|TRBV30|.|TRBJ2-7
CAWSTYYEQYF
>.|TRBV6-1|TRBD2|TRBJ2-7
CASIFRGLAEHEQYF
>few|TRBV6-1|.|TRBJ2-1
CGTTVLPYNEQFF
>many|TRBV6-2/TRBV6-3|TRBD2|TRBJ2-1
CASSEAGTSGRSNYNEQFF
>.|TRBV12-3/TRBV12-4|TRBD1|TRBJ2-4
CASSLGDRGIAKNIQYF
>.|TRBV19|TRBD2|TRBJ2-1
CASSIASGKNNEQFF
>many|TRBV10-3|.|TRBJ2-1
CAIGKTGTLNEQFF
>.|TRBV25-1|TRBD2|TRBJ2-1
CASSEYRTSVTNEQFF
>many|TRBV5-1|TRBD1|TRBJ1-1
CASSSRTGGWAEAFF
>many|TRBV12-3/TRBV12-4|TRBD2|TRBJ2-7
CASGPGGGGYYEQYF
>.|TRBV12-3/TRBV12-4|.|TRBJ1-1
CASSPSFSGTEAFF
>few|TRBV15|TRBD1|TRBJ1-1
CATSRARTQGTEAFF
>few|TRBV28|.|TRBJ2-5
CASAKRKSGFPQETQYF
>few|TRBV3-1|TRBD1|TRBJ2-7
CASSRPGTENEQYF
>many|TRBV20-1|TRBD2|TRBJ2-5
CSASIAGNLETQYF
>.|TRBV11-2|.|TRBJ2-6
CASRPKGGQYSGANVLTF
>.|TRBV30|.|TRBJ2-7
CAWSLDRLSYEQYF
>.|TRBV19|.|TRBJ2-6
CASSIFGLTGANVLTF
>few|TRBV19|.|TRBJ1-2
CASSIDLTVNYGGYTF
>.|TRBV10-2|.|TRBJ2-2
CASREVANTGELFF